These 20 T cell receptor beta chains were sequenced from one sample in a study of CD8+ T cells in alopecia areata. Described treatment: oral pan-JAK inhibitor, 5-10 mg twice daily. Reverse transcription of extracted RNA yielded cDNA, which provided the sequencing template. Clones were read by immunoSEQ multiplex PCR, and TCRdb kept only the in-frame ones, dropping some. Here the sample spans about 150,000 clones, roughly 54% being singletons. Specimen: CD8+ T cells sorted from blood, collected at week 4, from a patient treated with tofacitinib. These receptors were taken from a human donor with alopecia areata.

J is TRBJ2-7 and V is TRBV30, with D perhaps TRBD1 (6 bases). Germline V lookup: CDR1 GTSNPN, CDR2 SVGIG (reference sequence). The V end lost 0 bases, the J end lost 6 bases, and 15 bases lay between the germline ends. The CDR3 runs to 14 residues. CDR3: CAWSVVQGVGEQYF. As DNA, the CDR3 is TGTGCCTGGAGTGTTGTACAGGGTGTCGGCGAGCAGTACTTC.

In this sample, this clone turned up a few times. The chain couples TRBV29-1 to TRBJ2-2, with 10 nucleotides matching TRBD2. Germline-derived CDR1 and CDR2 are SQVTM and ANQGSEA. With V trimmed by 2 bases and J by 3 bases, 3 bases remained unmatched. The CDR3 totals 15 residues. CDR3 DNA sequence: TGCAGCGTTGAACTAGCGGGGGTATACACCGGGGAGCTGTTTTTT. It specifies CSVELAGVYTGELFF.

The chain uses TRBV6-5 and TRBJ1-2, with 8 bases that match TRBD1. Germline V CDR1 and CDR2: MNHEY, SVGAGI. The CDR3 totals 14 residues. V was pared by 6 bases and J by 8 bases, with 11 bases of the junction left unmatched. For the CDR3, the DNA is TGTGCCAGCAGACTGGGACAGGACGTGTACGGCTACACCTTC. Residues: CASRLGQDVYGYTF.

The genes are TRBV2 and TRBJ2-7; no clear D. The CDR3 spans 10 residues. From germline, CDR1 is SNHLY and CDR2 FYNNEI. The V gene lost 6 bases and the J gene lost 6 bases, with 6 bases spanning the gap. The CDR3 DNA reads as TGTGCCAGCAGAACACGCGAGCAGTACTTC. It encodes CASRTREQYF.

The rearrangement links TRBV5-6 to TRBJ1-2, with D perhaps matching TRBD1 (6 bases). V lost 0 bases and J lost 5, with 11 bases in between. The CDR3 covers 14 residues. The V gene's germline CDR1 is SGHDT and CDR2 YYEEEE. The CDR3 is CASSLVDRPYGYTF. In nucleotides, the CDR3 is TGTGCCAGCAGCTTGGTGGACAGACCATATGGCTACACCTTC.

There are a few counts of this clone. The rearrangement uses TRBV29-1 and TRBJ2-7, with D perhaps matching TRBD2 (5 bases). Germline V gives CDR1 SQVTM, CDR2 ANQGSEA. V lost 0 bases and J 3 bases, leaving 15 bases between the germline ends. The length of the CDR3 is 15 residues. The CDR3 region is CSVEDSRTSDYEQYF. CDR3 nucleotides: TGCAGCGTTGAAGATTCGCGGACTTCGGACTACGAGCAGTACTTC.

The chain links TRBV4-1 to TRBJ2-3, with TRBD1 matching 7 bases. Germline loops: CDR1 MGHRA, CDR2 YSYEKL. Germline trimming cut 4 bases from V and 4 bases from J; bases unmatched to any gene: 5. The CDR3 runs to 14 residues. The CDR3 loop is CASSRFQGADTQYF. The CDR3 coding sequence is TGCGCCAGCAGCCGGTTCCAGGGGGCAGATACGCAGTATTTT.

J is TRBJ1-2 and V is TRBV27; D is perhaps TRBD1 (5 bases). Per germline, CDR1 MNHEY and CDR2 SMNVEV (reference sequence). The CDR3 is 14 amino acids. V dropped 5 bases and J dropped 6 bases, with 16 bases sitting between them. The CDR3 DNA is TGTGCCAGCAGTAGCCCCGGGGCATCGCATGGCTACACCTTC. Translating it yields CASSSPGASHGYTF.

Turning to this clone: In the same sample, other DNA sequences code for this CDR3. The CDR3 nucleotides read TGTGCCAGCAGCTTGACAGAAGGCTACGAGCAGTACTTC. Translated: CASSLTEGYEQYF. The rearrangement uses TRBV7-9 and TRBJ2-7, with D perhaps TRBD1 (5 bases). The CDR3 loop spans 13 amino acids. Trimming stripped 3 bases from V and 3 bases from J, with 9 bases between. Germline V CDR1 and CDR2: SEHNR, FQNEAQ (reference sequence).

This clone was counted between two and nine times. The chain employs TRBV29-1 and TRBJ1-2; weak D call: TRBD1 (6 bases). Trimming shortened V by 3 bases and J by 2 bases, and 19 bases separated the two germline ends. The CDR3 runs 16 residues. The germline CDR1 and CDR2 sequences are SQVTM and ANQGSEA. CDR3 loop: CSVDYRGPGINYGYTF. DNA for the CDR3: TGCAGCGTTGACTACCGGGGGCCGGGTATCAACTATGGCTACACCTTC.

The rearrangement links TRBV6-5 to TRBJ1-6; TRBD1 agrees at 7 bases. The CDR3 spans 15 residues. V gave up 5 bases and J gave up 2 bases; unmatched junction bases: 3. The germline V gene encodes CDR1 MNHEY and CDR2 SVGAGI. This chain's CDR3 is CASSHDRAYNSPLHF. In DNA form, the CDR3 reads TGTGCCAGCAGTCACGACAGGGCCTATAATTCACCCCTCCACTTT.

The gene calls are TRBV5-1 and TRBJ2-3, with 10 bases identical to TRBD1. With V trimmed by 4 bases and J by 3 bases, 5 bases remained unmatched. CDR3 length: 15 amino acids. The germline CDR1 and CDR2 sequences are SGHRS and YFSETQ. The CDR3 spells CASSPGQGGTDTQYF. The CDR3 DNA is TGCGCCAGCAGCCCCGGACAGGGGGGTACAGATACGCAGTATTTT.

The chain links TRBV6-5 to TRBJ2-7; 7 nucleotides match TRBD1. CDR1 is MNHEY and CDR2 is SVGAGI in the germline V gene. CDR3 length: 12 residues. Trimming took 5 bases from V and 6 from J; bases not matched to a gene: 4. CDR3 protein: CASSTTGAEQYF. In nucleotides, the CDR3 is TGTGCCAGCAGTACCACAGGGGCCGAGCAGTACTTC.

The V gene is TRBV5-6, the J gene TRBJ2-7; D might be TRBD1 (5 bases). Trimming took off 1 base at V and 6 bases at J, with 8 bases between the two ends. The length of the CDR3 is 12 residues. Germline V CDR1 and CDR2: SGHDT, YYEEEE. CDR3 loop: CASSLLQGEQYF. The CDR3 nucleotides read TGTGCCAGCAGCTTGCTGCAGGGCGAGCAGTACTTC.

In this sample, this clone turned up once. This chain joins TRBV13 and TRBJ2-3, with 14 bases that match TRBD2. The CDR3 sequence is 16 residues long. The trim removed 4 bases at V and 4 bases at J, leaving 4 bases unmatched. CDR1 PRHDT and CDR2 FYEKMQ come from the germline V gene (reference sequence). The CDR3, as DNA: TGTGCCAGCAGCTCGACTAGCGGGGGGGCCCCAGATACGCAGTATTTT. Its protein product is CASSSTSGGAPDTQYF.

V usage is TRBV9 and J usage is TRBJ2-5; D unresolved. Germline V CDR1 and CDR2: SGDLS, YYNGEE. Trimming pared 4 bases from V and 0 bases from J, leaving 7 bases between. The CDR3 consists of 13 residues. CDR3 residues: CASSTDNQETQYF. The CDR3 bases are TGTGCCAGCAGCACCGACAACCAAGAGACCCAGTACTTC.

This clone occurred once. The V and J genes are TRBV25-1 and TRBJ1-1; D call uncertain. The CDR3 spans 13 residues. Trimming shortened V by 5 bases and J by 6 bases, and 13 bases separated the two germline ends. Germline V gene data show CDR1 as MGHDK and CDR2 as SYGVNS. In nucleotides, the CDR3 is TGTGCCAGCAGTTGGACGGGTGGGGCTGAAGCTTTCTTT. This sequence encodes CASSWTGGAEAFF.

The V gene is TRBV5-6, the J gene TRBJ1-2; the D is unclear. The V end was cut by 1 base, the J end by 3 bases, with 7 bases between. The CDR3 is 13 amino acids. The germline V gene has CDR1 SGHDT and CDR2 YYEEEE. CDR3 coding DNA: TGTGCCAGCAGCTTGATTGCCGACTATGGCTACACCTTC. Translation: CASSLIADYGYTF.

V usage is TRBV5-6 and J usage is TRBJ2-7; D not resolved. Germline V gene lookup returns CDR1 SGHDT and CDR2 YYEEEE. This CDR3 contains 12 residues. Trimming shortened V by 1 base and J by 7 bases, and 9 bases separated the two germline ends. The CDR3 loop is CASSLLMEEQYF. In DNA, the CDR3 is TGTGCCAGCAGCTTGTTGATGGAGGAGCAGTACTTC.

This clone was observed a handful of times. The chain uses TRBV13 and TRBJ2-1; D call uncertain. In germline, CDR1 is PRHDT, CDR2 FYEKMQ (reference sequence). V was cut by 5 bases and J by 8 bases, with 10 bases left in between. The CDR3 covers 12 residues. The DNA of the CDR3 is TGTGCCAGCAGCCAAGAAGGGCATGAGCAGTTCTTC. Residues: CASSQEGHEQFF.